These T cell receptor beta chains were read from a single sample in a study of blood T cells in healthy people across ages. One entry per CDR3 protein results from TCRdb running MiXCR on the 5' RACE reads. The data contain 1.8 million or so distinct CDR3 sequences, roughly two fifths of them singletons. Sample: blood. Receptors originate from a human donor in good health. Each CDR3 is given without its conserved first and last residue.

J gene: TRBJ1-2; V gene: TRBV6-1; CDR3 protein: ASSAAQGSGYGYT
J gene: TRBJ2-5; V gene: TRBV5-1; CDR3 protein: ASSYASGDETQY
J gene: TRBJ1-2; V gene: TRBV5-1; CDR3 protein: ASSSGTNGYT
J gene: TRBJ2-7; V gene: TRBV28; CDR3 protein: ASSLPTYSKQY
J gene: TRBJ2-1; V gene: TRBV7-9; CDR3 protein: ASSRDSHNEQF
J gene: TRBJ2-7; V gene: TRBV6-1; CDR3 protein: ASSEGLDASYEQY
J gene: TRBJ2-1; V gene: TRBV2; CDR3 protein: ASSVTRGNEQF
J gene: TRBJ1-2; V gene: TRBV29-1; CDR3 protein: SVVSVGTVYGYT
J gene: TRBJ2-3; V gene: TRBV24-1; CDR3 protein: ATSDARQGRTDTQY
J gene: TRBJ2-5; V gene: TRBV12-3/TRBV12-4; CDR3 protein: ASLKEETQY
J gene: TRBJ2-3; V gene: TRBV7-2; CDR3 protein: ASSLELAGASTDTQY